Listed below are T cell receptor beta chains from one sample, sequenced in a study of tumor-infiltrating lymphocytes in localized non-small cell lung cancer. Libraries were prepared by immunoSEQ multiplex PCR; TCRdb keeps only in-frame clonotypes and omits some of them. The sample yields around 12,000 clones, 80% to 90% seen once. Sequencing input: uninvolved lung tissue not adjacent to the tumor. The receptors come from a human donor with non-small cell lung cancer. Both conserved end residues are part of each CDR3. D genes are given only for firm matches. The size entry is marked missing in some rows and otherwise reads once, few, many or a size class.

CDR3	DNA	J	V	size	D
CASSSGIRVNTEAFF	TGTGCCAGCAGTTCCGGTATCAGGGTGAACACTGAAGCTTTCTTT	TRBJ1-1	TRBV6-6	.	.
CASSDRLNQGEQFF	TGTGCCAGCAGCGATCGACTGAACCAGGGTGAGCAGTTCTTC	TRBJ2-1	TRBV9	.	.
CASRTGTSEETQYF	TGTGCCAGTAGAACCGGGACTAGCGAAGAGACCCAGTACTTC	TRBJ2-5	TRBV19	.	TRBD2
CASSPQVEGETQYF	TGTGCCAGCAGCCCCCAAGTGGAGGGGGAGACCCAGTACTTC	TRBJ2-5	TRBV7-2	.	.
CASSPGWGTKEKLFF	TGTGCCAGCAGTCCCGGGTGGGGGACAAAGGAAAAACTGTTTTTT	TRBJ1-4	TRBV6-1	.	.
CATKGQGDVYGYTF	TGTGCCACAAAGGGACAGGGGGATGTCTATGGCTACACCTTC	TRBJ1-2	TRBV2	.	TRBD1
CASSLQAGQETQYF	TGTGCCAGCAGCTTACAAGCGGGGCAAGAGACCCAGTACTTC	TRBJ2-5	TRBV7-9	.	TRBD2
CASSLRGSNTEAFF	TGTGCCAGCAGTTTAAGGGGGTCGAACACTGAAGCTTTCTTT	TRBJ1-1	TRBV27	.	.
CASSQTDIDNSPLHF	TGCGCCAGCAGCCAAACAGACATCGACAATTCACCCCTCCACTTT	TRBJ1-6	TRBV4-1	.	.
CASSGRDRGTDTQYF	TGTGCCAGCAGTGGCCGGGACAGGGGCACAGATACGCAGTATTTT	TRBJ2-3	TRBV2	.	TRBD1
CASSLDQGKNTEAFF	TGTGCCAGCAGCTTGGATCAGGGCAAGAACACTGAAGCTTTCTTT	TRBJ1-1	TRBV5-5	.	.
CASSYGTSGRIQYF	TGTGCCAGCAGTTACGGGACTAGCGGGAGGATTCAGTATTTT	TRBJ2-3	TRBV5-4	.	TRBD2
CASSLVSGRAGEQFF	TGTGCCAGCAGCTTAGTTAGCGGGAGGGCTGGTGAGCAGTTCTTC	TRBJ2-1	TRBV7-8	few	TRBD2
CASEGRDTDTQYF	TGTGCCAGCGAAGGGAGGGACACAGATACGCAGTATTTT	TRBJ2-3	TRBV2	.	TRBD2
CASSLVLGKTQYF	TGTGCCAGCAGCTTAGTTTTAGGGAAAACCCAGTACTTC	TRBJ2-5	TRBV11-2	.	.
CASSVTSGELNTQYF	TGTGCCAGCAGCGTGACTAGCGGGGAACTAAATACGCAGTATTTT	TRBJ2-3	TRBV6-6	.	TRBD2
CASSLGAGGEKLFF	TGTGCCAGCAGCTTAGGGGCAGGGGGCGAAAAACTGTTTTTT	TRBJ1-4	TRBV7-6	.	TRBD1
CASSRRSGSTDTQYF	TGTGCCAGCAGCCGCCGAAGCGGCAGCACAGATACGCAGTATTTT	TRBJ2-3	TRBV7-2	.	.
CASSLSQGGTDTQYF	TGTGCCAGCAGCTTAAGTCAGGGGGGCACAGATACGCAGTATTTT	TRBJ2-3	TRBV7-9	.	TRBD1
CAIGDTGELFF	TGTGCCATAGGGGACACCGGGGAGCTGTTTTTT	TRBJ2-2	TRBV19	.	.
CATRLSYEQYF	TGTGCCACCAGACTGTCTTACGAGCAGTACTTC	TRBJ2-7	TRBV2	.	.
CSARETVVQETQYF	TGCAGCGCCCGCGAGACAGTAGTCCAAGAGACCCAGTACTTC	TRBJ2-5	TRBV29-1	.	.
CASSSLTGSSGNTIYF	TGCGCCAGCAGCTCGCTGACAGGGAGCTCTGGAAACACCATATATTTT	TRBJ1-3	TRBV5-1	.	TRBD1
CASSQSSGGNQPQHF	TGTGCCAGCAGCCAGTCGTCGGGGGGCAATCAGCCCCAGCATTTT	TRBJ1-5	TRBV27	.	.
CASSEGANYGYTF	TGTGCCAGCAGTGAGGGGGCCAACTATGGCTACACCTTC	TRBJ1-2	TRBV6-5	.	TRBD1
CASSLAGGSETQYF	TGTGCCAGCAGCTTAGCGGGGGGCTCAGAGACCCAGTACTTC	TRBJ2-5	TRBV7-9	once	.
CASTRSGDRGNQPQHF	TGTGCCAGCACCCGATCTGGGGACAGGGGCAATCAGCCCCAGCATTTT	TRBJ1-5	TRBV5-6	once	TRBD1
CASSQDLATGRIDGYTF	TGTGCCAGCAGCCAAGATTTAGCGACAGGGAGAATTGATGGCTACACCTTC	TRBJ1-2	TRBV14	.	TRBD1
CAWSRQVGDQPQHF	TGTGCCTGGAGTCGGCAGGTCGGGGATCAGCCCCAGCATTTT	TRBJ1-5	TRBV30	.	.
CASSSGSAVTGELFF	TGTGCCAGTAGTTCAGGGTCGGCGGTCACCGGGGAGCTGTTTTTT	TRBJ2-2	TRBV19	.	.
CASHWRGGGQPQHF	TGTGCCAGTCATTGGAGGGGGGGAGGTCAGCCCCAGCATTTT	TRBJ1-5	TRBV6-1	.	.
CASSLSDNSYEQYF	TGTGCCAGCAGTCTATCGGACAACTCCTACGAGCAGTACTTC	TRBJ2-7	TRBV11-2	.	.
CASSPNRETGELFF	TGTGCCAGCTCACCGAACAGGGAGACCGGGGAGCTGTTTTTT	TRBJ2-2	TRBV18	.	.
CASRTGRDEKLFF	TGTGCCAGCCGGACAGGGAGAGATGAAAAACTGTTTTTT	TRBJ1-4	TRBV6-1	.	TRBD1
CASSGQGKTEEKLFF	TGTGCCAGCTCGGGACAGGGAAAAACTGAGGAAAAACTGTTTTTT	TRBJ1-4	TRBV28	.	TRBD1
CASRSGTGSYEQYF	TGTGCCAGCAGGTCCGGGACAGGGTCCTACGAGCAGTACTTC	TRBJ2-7	TRBV5-4	.	TRBD1
CASSLTTANTGELFF	TGTGCCAGCAGCTTAACGACAGCGAACACCGGGGAGCTGTTTTTT	TRBJ2-2	TRBV7-9	.	.
CASSIASGPYNEQFF	TGTGCCAGTAGTATCGCTAGCGGGCCCTACAATGAGCAGTTCTTC	TRBJ2-1	TRBV19	.	TRBD2
CASSRVAVGNEQYF	TGTGCCAGCAGTCGGGTCGCGGTGGGGAACGAGCAGTACTTC	TRBJ2-7	TRBV6-5	.	.
CASSLAGFPSTDTQYF	TGTGCCAGCAGCTTGGCCGGGTTCCCTAGCACAGATACGCAGTATTTT	TRBJ2-3	TRBV5-4	.	.
CASSFTGQRDEQYF	TGTGCCAGCAGTTTTACGGGACAGAGGGACGAGCAGTACTTC	TRBJ2-7	TRBV27	.	TRBD1
CASSLTGANVLTF	TGTGCCAGCAGCTTGACAGGGGCCAACGTCCTGACTTTC	TRBJ2-6	TRBV7-2	.	.
CASSRDRLTHGYTF	TGTGCCAGCTCGAGGGACAGGCTAACTCATGGCTACACCTTC	TRBJ1-2	TRBV18	.	TRBD1
CASSLKTGGIDEQYF	TGTGCCAGCAGCTTGAAGACAGGGGGAATCGACGAGCAGTACTTC	TRBJ2-7	TRBV5-4	.	TRBD1
CASSPSRDGYGYTF	TGTGCCAGCTCACCATCTCGGGACGGCTATGGCTACACCTTC	TRBJ1-2	TRBV18	.	.
CSVDPVGETQYF	TGCAGCGTTGACCCCGTAGGGGAGACCCAGTACTTC	TRBJ2-5	TRBV29-1	.	.
CASALEGGNQPQHF	TGTGCCAGCGCCTTAGAGGGGGGTAATCAGCCCCAGCATTTT	TRBJ1-5	TRBV2	few	.
CASSTGKETQYF	TGTGCCAGCTCGACAGGGAAAGAGACCCAGTACTTC	TRBJ2-5	TRBV18	.	TRBD1
CASSLTSGGAHEQFF	TGCGCCAGCAGCCTGACTAGCGGGGGGGCCCATGAGCAGTTCTTC	TRBJ2-1	TRBV5-1	.	TRBD2
CASSLKTGGRQETQYF	TGTGCCAGCAGTCTAAAGACAGGGGGTAGGCAAGAGACCCAGTACTTC	TRBJ2-5	TRBV28	.	TRBD1
CASSGSERYTEAFF	TGTGCCAGCAGTGGCTCAGAGCGGTACACTGAAGCTTTCTTT	TRBJ1-1	TRBV25-1	once	.
CASSEVRVSNQPQHF	TGTGCCAGCAGTGAAGTTAGAGTTAGCAATCAGCCCCAGCATTTT	TRBJ1-5	TRBV6-1	.	.
CARSPRDGESSYNEQFF	TGTGCCAGAAGCCCGAGGGACGGAGAAAGCTCCTACAATGAGCAGTTCTTC	TRBJ2-1	TRBV5-3	.	.
CASSHGTGPSGANVLTF	TGCGCCAGCAGCCACGGGACGGGTCCCTCTGGGGCCAACGTCCTGACTTTC	TRBJ2-6	TRBV4-1	.	.
CASSLEVNVLTF	TGTGCCAGCAGCCTGGAGGTCAACGTCCTGACTTTC	TRBJ2-6	TRBV5-4	.	.
CASWGIEGDTQYF	TGTGCCTCTTGGGGGATTGAGGGAGATACGCAGTATTTT	TRBJ2-3	TRBV7-8	.	.
CASSYSSTGNTEAFF	TGTGCCAGCAGTTACTCTTCCACTGGGAACACTGAAGCTTTCTTT	TRBJ1-1	TRBV6-5	.	.
CASSSDRVSDEQYF	TGTGCCAGCAGTTCGGACAGGGTAAGCGACGAGCAGTACTTC	TRBJ2-7	TRBV6-1	.	TRBD1